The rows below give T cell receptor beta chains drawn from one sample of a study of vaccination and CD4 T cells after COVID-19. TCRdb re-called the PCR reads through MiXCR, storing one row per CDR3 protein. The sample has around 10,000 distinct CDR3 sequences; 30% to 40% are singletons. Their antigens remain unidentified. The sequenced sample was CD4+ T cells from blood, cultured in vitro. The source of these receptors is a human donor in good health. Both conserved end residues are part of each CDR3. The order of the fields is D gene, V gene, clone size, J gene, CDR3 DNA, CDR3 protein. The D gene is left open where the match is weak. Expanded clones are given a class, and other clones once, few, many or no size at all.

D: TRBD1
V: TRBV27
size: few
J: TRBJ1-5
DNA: TGTGCCAGCAGTCATCGGACAGGGTCCCTTCAGCCCCAGCATTTT
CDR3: CASSHRTGSLQPQHF

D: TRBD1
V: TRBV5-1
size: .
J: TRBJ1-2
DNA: TGCGCCAGCTCCGGACAGGAGGCGAGGTATGGCTACACCTTC
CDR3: CASSGQEARYGYTF

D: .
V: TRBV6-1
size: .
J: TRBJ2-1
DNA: TGTGCCAGCAGTGAAGAAAGGTGGAATGAGCAGTTCTTC
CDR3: CASSEERWNEQFF

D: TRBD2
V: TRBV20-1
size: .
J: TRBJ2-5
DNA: TGCAGTGCTGTACTAGCGGGGACAGAGACCCAGTACTTC
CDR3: CSAVLAGTETQYF

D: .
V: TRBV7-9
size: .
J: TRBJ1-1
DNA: TGTGCCAGCAGCTTACTTCAGATGAACACTGAAGCTTTCTTT
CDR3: CASSLLQMNTEAFF

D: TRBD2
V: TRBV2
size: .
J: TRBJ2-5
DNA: TGTGCCAGCACCGAAAGGAGCGGGAGTTTAGGGACCCAGTACTTC
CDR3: CASTERSGSLGTQYF

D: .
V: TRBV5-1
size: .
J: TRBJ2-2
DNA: TGCGCCAGCAGCTGGGCAGGGAACACCGGGGAGCTGTTTTTT
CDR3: CASSWAGNTGELFF

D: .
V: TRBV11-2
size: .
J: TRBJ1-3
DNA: TGTGCCAGCAGGACAGTAGCCTCTGGAAACACCATATATTTT
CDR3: CASRTVASGNTIYF

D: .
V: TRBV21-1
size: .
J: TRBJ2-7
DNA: TGTGCCAGCAGCGCACACCCGGAGGGGTCCTACGAGCAGTACTTC
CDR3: CASSAHPEGSYEQYF

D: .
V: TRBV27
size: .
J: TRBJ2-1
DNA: TGTACCAGCAGTTTATCATGGTACAATGAGCAGTTCTTC
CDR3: CTSSLSWYNEQFF

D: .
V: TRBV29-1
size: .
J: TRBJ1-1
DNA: TGCAGCGTTGTGACGGGAATGAACACTGAAGCTTTCTTT
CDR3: CSVVTGMNTEAFF

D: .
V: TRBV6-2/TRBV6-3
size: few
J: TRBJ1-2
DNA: TGTGCCAGCAGCGACCGTCAGGGGTTGGGCTACACCTTC
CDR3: CASSDRQGLGYTF

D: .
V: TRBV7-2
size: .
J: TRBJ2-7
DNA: TGTGCCAGCAGCTTAGTCACGACCCAGGGTACCTACGAGCAGTACTTC
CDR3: CASSLVTTQGTYEQYF

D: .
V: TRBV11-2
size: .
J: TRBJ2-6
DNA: TGTGCCAGCAGTCTTTTGCCCTCTGGGGCCAACGTCCTGACTTTC
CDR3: CASSLLPSGANVLTF

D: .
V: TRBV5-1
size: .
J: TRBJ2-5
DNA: TGCGCCAGCAGCTTGGCCACGGGGCCCCAAGAGACCCAGTACTTC
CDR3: CASSLATGPQETQYF

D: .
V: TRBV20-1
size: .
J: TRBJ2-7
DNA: TGCAGTGCTGCGGGGAATCCGTTGGAGCAGTACTTC
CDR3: CSAAGNPLEQYF

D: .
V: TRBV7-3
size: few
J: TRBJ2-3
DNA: TGTGCCAGCAGCCCCGTTTCCCAGCCCACAGATACGCAGTATTTT
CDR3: CASSPVSQPTDTQYF

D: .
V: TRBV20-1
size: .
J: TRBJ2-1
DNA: TGCAGTGCTAGGGACGGCGTGTACAATGAGCAGTTCTTC
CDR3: CSARDGVYNEQFF

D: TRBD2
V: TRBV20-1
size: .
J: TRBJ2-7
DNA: TGCAGTGCTAGCCCATTAGCGGGAGGGGATGGCGAGCAGTACTTC
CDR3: CSASPLAGGDGEQYF

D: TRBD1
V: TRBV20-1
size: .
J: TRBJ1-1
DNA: TGCAGTGCTAGAGATAGGTGGGACAGGGTTGAAGCTTTCTTT
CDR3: CSARDRWDRVEAFF

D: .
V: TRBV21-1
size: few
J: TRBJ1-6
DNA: TGTGCCAGCAGCAGCCAGAAATACTATAATTCACCCCTCCACTTT
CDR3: CASSSQKYYNSPLHF

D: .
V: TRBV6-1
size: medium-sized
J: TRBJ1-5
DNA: TGTGCCAGCAGTGGGGGCAGGGGCGTAAGGAATCAGCCCCAGCATTTT
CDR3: CASSGGRGVRNQPQHF

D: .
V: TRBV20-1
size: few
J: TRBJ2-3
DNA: TGCAGTGCTAGAGATGTGGCCGCATCGGATACGCAGTATTTT
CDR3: CSARDVAASDTQYF

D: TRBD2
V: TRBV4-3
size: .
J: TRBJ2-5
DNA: TGCGCCAGCAGCCAAGGACTAGCGGGACTACAAGAGACCCAGTACTTC
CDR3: CASSQGLAGLQETQYF

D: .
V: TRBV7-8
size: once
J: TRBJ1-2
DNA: TGTGCCAGCAGCTTAGAGCGGGGCCTTAGTTCGGGTGGCTACACCTTC
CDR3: CASSLERGLSSGGYTF

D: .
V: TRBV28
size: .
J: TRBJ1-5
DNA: TGTGCCAGCATCAAGGGCCCCCGGACAGATTTTAATCAGCCCCAGCATTTT
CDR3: CASIKGPRTDFNQPQHF

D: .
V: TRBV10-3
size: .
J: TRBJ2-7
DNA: TGTGCCATCAGTGAGGGTTTAGACTCCTACGAGCAGTACTTC
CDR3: CAISEGLDSYEQYF

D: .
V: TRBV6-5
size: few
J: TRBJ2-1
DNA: TGTGCCAGCAGTTACTCCCCTGGGGGGCAGTTCTTC
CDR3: CASSYSPGGQFF

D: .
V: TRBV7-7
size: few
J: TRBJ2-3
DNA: TGTGCTAGCAGCTTACTAGGTAGCGGTGGCACAGATACGCAGTATTTT
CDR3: CASSLLGSGGTDTQYF

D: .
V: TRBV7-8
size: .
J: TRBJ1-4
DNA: TGTGCCAGCAGCCCATCCCCGGTCGAAAGGGACGAAAAACTGTTTTTT
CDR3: CASSPSPVERDEKLFF

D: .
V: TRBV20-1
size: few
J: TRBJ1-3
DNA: TGCAGTGCCCACCGCTACTCTGGAAACACCATATATTTT
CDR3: CSAHRYSGNTIYF

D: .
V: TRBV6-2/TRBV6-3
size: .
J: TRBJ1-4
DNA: TGTGCCAGCAGACGGACGGGGGATGAAAAACTGTTTTTT
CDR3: CASRRTGDEKLFF

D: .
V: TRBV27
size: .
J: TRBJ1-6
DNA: TGTGCCAGCAGCCCCTTCGGGGGAGATTCACCCCTCCACTTT
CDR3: CASSPFGGDSPLHF

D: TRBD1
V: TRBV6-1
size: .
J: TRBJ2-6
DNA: TGTGCCAGCAGCTCGACAGGGGCCCTCGCTGGGGCCAACGTCCTGACTTTC
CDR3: CASSSTGALAGANVLTF

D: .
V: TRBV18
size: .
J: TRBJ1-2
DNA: TGTGCCAGCTCACCCCCTGGGACGGCGGTTGGGGGCTACACCTTC
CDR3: CASSPPGTAVGGYTF

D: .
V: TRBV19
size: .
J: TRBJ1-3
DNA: TGTGCCAGTAGCCTAGGGAGGAGCTCTGGAAACACCATATATTTT
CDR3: CASSLGRSSGNTIYF

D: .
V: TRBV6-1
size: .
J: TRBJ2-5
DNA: TGTGCCAGCAGTCAGACTAACGGTTTTCGGGGCCAAGAGACCCAGTACTTC
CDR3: CASSQTNGFRGQETQYF

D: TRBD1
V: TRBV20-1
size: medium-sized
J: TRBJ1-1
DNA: TGCAGTGCTGGGGGACAGGTGGGGACTGAAGCTTTCTTT
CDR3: CSAGGQVGTEAFF

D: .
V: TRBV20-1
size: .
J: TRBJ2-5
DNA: TGCAGTGCCAAAGACGGCCGGGGATCAGAGACCCAGTACTTC
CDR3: CSAKDGRGSETQYF

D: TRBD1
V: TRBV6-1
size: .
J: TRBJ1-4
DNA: TGTGCCAGCAGGCGGACAGGGGGCGATGAAAAACTGTTTTTT
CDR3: CASRRTGGDEKLFF

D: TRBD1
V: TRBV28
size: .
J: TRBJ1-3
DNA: TGTGCCAGCAGGGAACAGGGGACGGGAAACACCATATATTTT
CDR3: CASREQGTGNTIYF

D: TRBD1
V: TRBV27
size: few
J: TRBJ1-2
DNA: TGTGCCAGCAGAGGGGGACAGGGGGCTACGTATGGCTACACCTTC
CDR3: CASRGGQGATYGYTF

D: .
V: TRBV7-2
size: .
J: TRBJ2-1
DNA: TGTGCCAGCAGCCGTGACTATCTACAGATGAATGAGCAGTTCTTC
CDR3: CASSRDYLQMNEQFF

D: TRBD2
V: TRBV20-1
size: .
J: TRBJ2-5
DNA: TGCAGTGCTAGAGATCCCGGGACTAGCGGGACCCAGTACTTC
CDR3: CSARDPGTSGTQYF

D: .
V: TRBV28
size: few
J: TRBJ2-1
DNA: TGTGCCAGCAGGGGATTCAGAGCGGGCCCGTTCTTC
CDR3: CASRGFRAGPFF

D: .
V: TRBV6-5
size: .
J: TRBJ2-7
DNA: TGTGCCAGCAGTTACTCTGGGGTCCGGGAGCAGTACTTC
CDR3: CASSYSGVREQYF

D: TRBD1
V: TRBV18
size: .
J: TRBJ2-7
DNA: TGTGCCAGCTCACCCGGGACAGGGGGCTACGAGCAGTACTTC
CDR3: CASSPGTGGYEQYF

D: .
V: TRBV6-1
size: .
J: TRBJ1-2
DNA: TGTGCCAGCCAACCTTGGGCAGAAAAGAACTATGGCTACACCTTC
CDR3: CASQPWAEKNYGYTF

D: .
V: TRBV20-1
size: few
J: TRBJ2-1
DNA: TGCAGTGCCCCCGTAAGGGAGACCCAAGTGGGTTCCTACAATGAGCAGTTCTTC
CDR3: CSAPVRETQVGSYNEQFF

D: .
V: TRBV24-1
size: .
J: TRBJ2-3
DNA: TGTGCCACCAGTGATCCCTCTCCCGGGCCGAGCACAGATACGCAGTATTTT
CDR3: CATSDPSPGPSTDTQYF

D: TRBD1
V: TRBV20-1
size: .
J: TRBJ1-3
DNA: TGCAGTGCTCCCGGGACAGGGACCATATATTTT
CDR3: CSAPGTGTIYF

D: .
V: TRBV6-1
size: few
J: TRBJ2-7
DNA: TGTGCCAGCAGTGACAGGTTCTACGAGCAGTACTTC
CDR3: CASSDRFYEQYF

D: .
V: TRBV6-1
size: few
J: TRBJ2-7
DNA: TGTGCCAGCAGTGAAGCTGCTCAGCTACTGTCCTACGAGCAGTACTTC
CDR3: CASSEAAQLLSYEQYF

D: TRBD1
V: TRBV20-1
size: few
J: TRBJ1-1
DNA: TGCAGTGCTGGCAGGGGGCGCGGGAACACTGAAGCTTTCTTT
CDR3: CSAGRGRGNTEAFF

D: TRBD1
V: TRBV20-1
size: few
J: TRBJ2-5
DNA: TGCAGTGCTAGGTCTAGGTCTTTGGGACAGGGGTCCCAAGAGACCCAGTACTTC
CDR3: CSARSRSLGQGSQETQYF